A single sample is the source of the 24 T cell receptor beta chains below, sequenced in a study of identifying expanded T cells in peripheral blood (dated by TCRdb to the late 2010s). The method was the immunoSEQ multiplex PCR assay. Imported from immuneACCESS, the table was reduced by TCRdb to in-frame sequences with V and J called. These copies leave out some clones; in studies compared against another copy, an unresolved V gene accounts for under half, and the cause of the remainder is not known. The sample data list roughly 81,000 clones, and about four fifths of these were observed just once. The ten largest account for roughly a fifth of the sample. Sequenced input: blood. These TCRs come from a person between 18 and 75 years old in good health.

This chain connects TRBV4-1 to TRBJ1-3, with D unclear. V was trimmed by 0 bases and J by 0 bases, leaving 12 bases between them. The germline V gene has CDR1 MGHRA and CDR2 YSYEKL. The CDR3 runs 17 residues. CDR3 DNA: TGCGCCAGCAGCCAAGAGAGAGGGATCGTCTCTGGAAACACCATATATTTT. It specifies CASSQERGIVSGNTIYF.

V and J are TRBV6-1 and TRBJ1-1; D not resolved. This CDR3 comprises 14 residues. Per germline, CDR1 MNHNS and CDR2 SASEGT. Trimming left V 7 bases short and J 0 bases short, with 12 bases between. In DNA form, the CDR3 reads TGTGCCAGCACCCCAAGGAGGCTGAACACTGAAGCTTTCTTT. Translating gives CASTPRRLNTEAFF.

The chain has TRBV15 and TRBJ2-6; D is undetermined. Trimming cost V 0 bases and J 0 bases, with 6 bases left between them. This CDR3 comprises 16 residues. From germline, CDR1 is LNHNV and CDR2 YYDKDF (reference sequence). Here the CDR3 reads CATSRDLDSGANVLTF. The DNA of the CDR3 is TGTGCCACCAGCAGAGATTTGGACTCTGGGGCCAACGTCCTGACTTTC.

As DNA, the CDR3 is TGTGCCAGCAGGCTAGCGGGGCTCACAGATACGCAGTATTTT. This codes for CASRLAGLTDTQYF. The chain uses TRBV11-2 and TRBJ2-3, with 9 bases identical to TRBD2. The CDR3 spans 14 residues. Germline values: CDR1 SGHAT, CDR2 FQNNGV. Unmatched junction bases numbered 3, after V lost 6 bases and J lost 2 bases.

The rearrangement links TRBV18 to TRBJ2-1, with TRBD2 matching 8 bases. This CDR3 comprises 14 residues. J was trimmed by 10 bases and V by 3 bases; bases with no gene match: 8. Per the germline V gene, CDR1 is KGHSH and CDR2 is LQKENI. The CDR3 here is CASSPLRAGDEQFF. The CDR3 nucleotides read TGTGCCAGCTCACCTCTTAGAGCGGGAGACGAGCAGTTCTTC. Based on the CDR3 plus reference TRBV18 and TRBJ2-1, the full variable domain is NAGVMQNPRHLVRRRGQEARLRCSPMKGHSHVYWYRQLPEEGLKFMVYLQKENIIDESGMPKERFSAEFPKEGPSILRIQQVVRGDSAAYFCASSPLRAGDEQFFGPGTRLTVL.

The DNA for the CDR3 is TGTGCCAGCAGTGAACCCGGGGTAGGGAGAAACATTCAGTACTTC. Translation gives CASSEPGVGRNIQYF. This chain links TRBV2 with TRBJ2-4; perhaps TRBD2 as D (5 bases). Trimming took off 2 bases at V and 6 bases at J, with 14 bases between the two ends. CDR1 and CDR2 from the germline V gene are SNHLY and FYNNEI. This CDR3 is built from 15 residues.

The chain joins TRBV7-9 to TRBJ1-4, with D possibly being TRBD1 (5 bases). CDR1 and CDR2 from the germline V gene are SEHNR and FQNEAQ (reference sequence). V lost 8 bases and J 8 bases, leaving 21 bases between the germline ends. The CDR3 has 15 amino acids. The CDR3 DNA reads as TGTGCCAGCTTGCTGGTGGGACTCGGCCCGGAAAAACTGTTTTTT. Protein product: CASLLVGLGPEKLFF.

The chain is built from TRBV2 and TRBJ2-5, with 7 positions matching TRBD2. After removal of 3 bases from V and 2 bases from J, the junction contained 9 bases not matched to a gene. Germline V gene lookup returns CDR1 SNHLY and CDR2 FYNNEI. This CDR3 region has 16 residues. The CDR3 loop reads CASSDGGRGGQETQYF. In DNA, the CDR3 is TGTGCCAGCAGTGATGGGGGGAGGGGAGGGCAAGAGACCCAGTACTTC.

In this sample, this clone turned up once. The chain joins TRBV20-1 to TRBJ1-4; D unclear. The ends were cut back, 0 bases at V and 6 bases at J, with 2 bases in the middle. Germline CDR1 and CDR2: DFQATT and SNEGSKA (reference sequence). This CDR3 comprises 11 residues. The CDR3 DNA is TGCAGTGCTAGAGATCATGAAAAACTGTTTTTT. Protein product: CSARDHEKLFF.

This chain links TRBV6-5 with TRBJ2-7, with D unclear. V was cut by 5 bases and J by 0 bases, with 11 bases left in between. Germline V gene lookup returns CDR1 MNHEY and CDR2 SVGAGI. CDR3 length: 14 amino acids. In DNA, the CDR3 is TGTGCCAGCAGTACGGACCCGGGCTCCTACGAGCAGTACTTC. It specifies CASSTDPGSYEQYF.

This clone was seen a handful of times. V and J are TRBV9 and TRBJ2-2; no clear D. Germline CDR1 is SGDLS and CDR2 is YYNGEE. With 2 bases removed from V and 4 bases from J, the gap between germline ends came to 9 bases. This CDR3 spans 14 amino acids. The CDR3 nucleotides read TGTGCCAGCAGCGTGTTACCCGGCACCGGGGAGCTGTTTTTT. It yields the protein CASSVLPGTGELFF. Drawing the rest from reference TRBV9 and TRBJ2-2, the complete variable domain is DSGVTQTPKHLITATGQRVTLRCSPRSGDLSVYWYQQSLDQGLQFLIQYYNGEERAKGNILERFSAQQFPDLHSELNLSSLELGDSALYFCASSVLPGTGELFFGEGSRLTVL.

V and J are TRBV5-1 and TRBJ1-1; D is undetermined. V shed 0 bases and J shed 0 bases, with 6 bases lying between them. The CDR3 sequence is 14 residues long. Germline V lookup: CDR1 SGHRS, CDR2 YFSETQ. In DNA, the CDR3 is TGCGCCAGCAGCTTGGGGCAGATGAACACTGAAGCTTTCTTT. This codes for CASSLGQMNTEAFF.

V gene TRBV14 combines with J gene TRBJ1-3; D is unresolved. The germline V gene has CDR1 SGHDN and CDR2 FVKESK. The CDR3 runs to 12 residues. V lost 1 base and J lost 6, with 4 bases in between. The DNA for the CDR3 is TGTGCCAGCAGCCAAGCCCAAAACACCATATATTTT. Translation: CASSQAQNTIYF.

This clone was seen only once. The rearrangement joins TRBV5-1 to TRBJ1-3; D not resolved. In germline, CDR1 is SGHRS, CDR2 YFSETQ. This CDR3 is built from 14 residues. V was shortened by 4 bases and J by 0 bases, with 8 bases between the two germline ends. DNA for the CDR3: TGCGCCAGCAGCGACTCAAACTCTGGAAACACCATATATTTT. This sequence encodes CASSDSNSGNTIYF.

This sequence joins TRBV30 and TRBJ1-4; D is unresolved. CDR1 GTSNPN and CDR2 SVGIG come from the germline V gene (reference sequence). Trimming removed 3 bases from V and 7 bases from J, with 9 bases in between. This CDR3 comprises 12 residues. The CDR3 sequence is CAWRIAGEKLFF. The CDR3 DNA sequence: TGTGCCTGGAGGATAGCGGGTGAAAAACTGTTTTTT.

This rearrangement joins TRBV2 to TRBJ2-5; 9 bases line up with TRBD2. Losses at the gene ends were 1 base for V and 5 bases for J; bases not matched to a gene: 2. Germline V CDR1 and CDR2: SNHLY, FYNNEI. The CDR3 is 14 residues long. The CDR3 sequence is CASSEGTSVETQYF. Written as DNA, the CDR3 is TGTGCCAGCAGTGAAGGGACTAGCGTGGAGACCCAGTACTTC.

V gene TRBV7-2 combines with J gene TRBJ2-7; the D gene is possibly TRBD2 (6 bases). The CDR3 has 16 amino acids. Germline CDR1 SGHTA, CDR2 FQGNSA. Trimming took 1 base from V and 1 from J, leaving 14 bases between them. CDR3 DNA: TGTGCCAGCAGCTTAGTCGGAGGGAGTACATCCTACGAGCAGTACTTC. Protein: CASSLVGGSTSYEQYF. Full variable domain (outside the CDR3, taken from reference TRBV7-2 and TRBJ2-7): GAGVSQSPSNKVTEKGKDVELRCDPISGHTALYWYRQSLGQGLEFLIYFQGNSAPDKSGLPSDRFSAERTGGSVSTLTIQRTQQEDSAVYLCASSLVGGSTSYEQYFGPGTRLTVT.

This clone was picked up a small number of times. This chain connects TRBV11-2 to TRBJ1-4, with D maybe TRBD1 (5 bases). The CDR3 contains 18 residues. Germline V gene lookup returns CDR1 SGHAT and CDR2 FQNNGV. Trimming stripped 5 bases from V and 1 base from J, with 20 bases between. The CDR3 DNA is TGTGCCAGCAGCCCGAGGGGCAGGGTCATGGGAACTAATGAAAAACTGTTTTTT. Translating gives CASSPRGRVMGTNEKLFF.

This chain connects TRBV28 to TRBJ2-3; the D gene is possibly TRBD1 (6 bases). Germline values: CDR1 MDHEN, CDR2 SYDVKM. The CDR3 is 13 amino acids. Deletions cut 6 bases from V and 6 bases from J, with 13 bases between. CDR3 sequence reads: CASSPGVGDTQYF. For the CDR3, the DNA is TGTGCCAGCAGCCCAGGGGTGGGGGATACGCAGTATTTT.

The rearrangement uses TRBV5-6 and TRBJ2-3; 7 bases line up with TRBD1. CDR1 and CDR2 (germline): SGHDT, YYEEEE. V gave up 0 bases and J gave up 4 bases; unmatched junction bases: 2. This CDR3 has 14 amino acids. CDR3 nucleotide sequence: TGTGCCAGCAGCTTGGTAGGGGGCTCAGATACGCAGTATTTT. This gives the protein CASSLVGGSDTQYF.

This clone was detected only a few times. The genes are TRBV14 and TRBJ2-2, with no clear D. CDR1 and CDR2 (germline): SGHDN, FVKESK. The CDR3 totals 15 residues. Trimming took 2 bases from V and 1 from J, leaving 8 bases between them. The CDR3 loop reads CASSQRSMNTGELFF. The CDR3 nucleotides read TGTGCCAGCAGCCAAAGGAGCATGAACACCGGGGAGCTGTTTTTT. Using reference TRBV14 and TRBJ2-2 for the parts outside the CDR3, the full variable domain is EAGVTQFPSHSVIEKGQTVTLRCDPISGHDNLYWYRRVMGKEIKFLLHFVKESKQDESGMPNNRFLAERTGGTYSTLKVQPAELEDSGVYFCASSQRSMNTGELFFGEGSRLTVL.

The genes are TRBV18 and TRBJ2-7, with 10 bases matching TRBD1. Germline V lookup: CDR1 KGHSH, CDR2 LQKENI. With 4 bases clipped from V and 3 bases from J, the junction kept 6 bases outside the gene matches. The CDR3 contains 15 residues. CDR3 loop: CASSQPGQGIYEQYF. CDR3 coding DNA: TGTGCCAGCTCACAACCGGGACAGGGGATCTACGAGCAGTACTTC.

Worth noting for this clone: A read error may produce the germline difference seen at one junction end. This chain links TRBV19 with TRBJ2-2; D remains ambiguous. The CDR3 consists of 12 residues. Germline V gene data show CDR1 as LNHDA and CDR2 as SQIVND (reference sequence). The CDR3 nucleotides read TGTGCCAGTAGTCCGAACCCCGGGGAGCTGTTTTTT. Its translation is CASSPNPGELFF.

The chain links TRBV4-2 to TRBJ2-1, with TRBD1 matching over 7 bases. The CDR3 runs 15 residues. Trimming removed 0 bases from V and 4 bases from J; junction bases left unmatched: 3. Germline loops: CDR1 LGHNA, CDR2 YNFKEQ. CDR3 nucleotide sequence: TGTGCCAGCAGCCAAGAGGGGACAGAGTACAATGAGCAGTTCTTC. It encodes CASSQEGTEYNEQFF.